These 27 T cell receptor beta chains were sequenced from one sample in a study of Ad26.COV2.S vaccination and SARS-CoV-2 variants. Treatment: roughly 19 received Ad26.COV2.S at low or high dose, single or two shots; about five received placebo; per-sample allocation not given. Samples were taken on day 63 after the first vaccine or placebo injection. Repertoires were generated with immunoSEQ multiplex PCR, while TCRdb's copy carries only in-frame clones and drops some. The sample has some 640,000 clones; 89% are singletons. The starting material was peripheral blood, obtained in a trial of Ad26.COV2.S vaccine versus placebo. The receptors stem from a person aged 18-60 years who received the Ad26.COV2.S COVID-19 vaccine or a placebo.

The J gene is TRBJ2-1, the V gene TRBV3-1 (or the pseudogene TRBV3-2); the D is unclear. Germline V gene lookup returns CDR1 LGHDT and CDR2 YNNKEL (reference sequence). The CDR3 covers 15 residues. The ends were cut back, 1 base at V and 0 bases at J, with 7 bases in the middle. CDR3 DNA sequence: TGTGCCAGCAGCCAAGCAAGACTCTCCTACAATGAGCAGTTCTTC. Translating gives CASSQARLSYNEQFF.

The J gene is TRBJ2-7, the V gene TRBV7-9; TRBD1 agrees at 9 bases. Germline V lookup: CDR1 SEHNR, CDR2 FQNEAQ (reference sequence). There are 15 residues in the CDR3. The J segment lost 5 bases and the V segment lost 3 bases, leaving 8 bases of the junction unmatched. CDR3 amino acids: CASSLGQGVFDEQYF. CDR3 sequence (DNA): TGTGCCAGCAGCTTGGGACAGGGTGTTTTCGACGAGCAGTACTTC.

The genes are TRBV7-2 and TRBJ2-1; the match to TRBD2 covers 9 bases. The V segment lost 2 bases and the J segment 9 bases; nucleotides outside the gene matches: 14. Germline CDR1 and CDR2: SGHTA and FQGNSA. The CDR3 totals 17 residues. In nucleotides, the CDR3 is TGTGCCAGCAGCTTATTCGGTCCGTCTAGCGGGATGAGTGAGCAGTTCTTC. Protein product: CASSLFGPSSGMSEQFF.

The genes are TRBV27 and TRBJ1-2, with TRBD1 as a possible D gene (5 bases). V was trimmed by 2 bases and J by 1 base, leaving 11 bases between them. CDR3 size: 15 residues. CDR1 and CDR2 from the germline V gene are MNHEY and SMNVEV (reference sequence). CDR3 loop: CASSLAGNINYGYTF. As DNA, the CDR3 is TGTGCCAGCAGTTTAGCAGGGAATATTAACTATGGCTACACCTTC.

This clone was counted a single time. V gene TRBV3-1 (or the pseudogene TRBV3-2) combines with J gene TRBJ2-2, with D possibly being TRBD1 or TRBD2 (5 bases each). The germline V gene encodes CDR1 LGHDT and CDR2 YNNKEL (reference sequence). V was shortened by 1 base and J by 1 base, with 10 bases between the two germline ends. The CDR3 is 16 amino acids. CDR3 bases: TGTGCCAGCAGCCAAGCAAGTGGGGGGAACACCGGGGAGCTGTTTTTT. Protein sequence: CASSQASGGNTGELFF.

In this sample, this clone turned up once. This sequence joins TRBV6-2 or TRBV6-3 and TRBJ2-3; 7 bases map to TRBD1. The J segment lost 6 bases and the V segment lost 4 bases, leaving 10 bases of the junction unmatched. The CDR3 runs 15 residues. The germline V gene has CDR1 MNHEY and CDR2 SVGEGT. The CDR3 protein is CASSSTFDRVDTQYF. CDR3 bases: TGTGCCAGCAGTTCCACCTTTGACAGGGTCGATACGCAGTATTTT.

The chain joins TRBV5-1 to TRBJ1-3; D is uncertain. This CDR3 is 15 amino acids long. V was shortened by 4 bases and J by 4 bases, with 15 bases between the two germline ends. Germline lookup yields CDR1 SGHRS and CDR2 YFSETQ. This CDR3 reads CASSRLGEGGNTIYF. The CDR3 nucleotides read TGCGCCAGCAGCCGTCTCGGTGAAGGGGGAAACACCATATATTTT.

This clone was observed a few times. In DNA form, the CDR3 reads TGCGCCAGCAGCCAAGGATCCAGTCGACGACTTAATTCACCCCTCCACTTT. Protein: CASSQGSSRRLNSPLHF. The chain uses TRBV4-1 and TRBJ1-6; the D is unclear. In germline, CDR1 is MGHRA, CDR2 YSYEKL. CDR3 length: 17 amino acids. V lost 1 base and J 6 bases, leaving 16 bases between the germline ends.

J is TRBJ1-1 and V is TRBV6-5, with D possibly being TRBD1 (5 bases). The length of the CDR3 is 11 residues. With 4 bases removed from V and 6 bases from J, the gap between germline ends came to 6 bases. CDR1 MNHEY and CDR2 SVGAGI come from the germline V gene. CDR3 region: CASSWDSEAFF. In nucleotides, the CDR3 is TGTGCCAGCAGTTGGGACTCTGAAGCTTTCTTT.

This clone was counted ten times or more. The genes are TRBV6-5 and TRBJ2-1; 9 bases are shared with TRBD1. Germline lookup yields CDR1 MNHEY and CDR2 SVGAGI. Trimming removed 2 bases from V and 6 bases from J; junction bases left unmatched: 5. The CDR3 has 15 amino acids. The DNA of the CDR3 is TGTGCCAGCAGTTACACGGGGACAGGGAGCAATGAGCAGTTCTTC. This sequence encodes CASSYTGTGSNEQFF.

Here the CDR3 DNA reads TGTGCCACCAGTGATCCGGGACAGGAGTTTGGCGAGCAGTACTTC. Its translation is CATSDPGQEFGEQYF. This sequence joins TRBV24-1 and TRBJ2-7; 8 positions match TRBD1. The germline V gene encodes CDR1 KGHDR and CDR2 SFDVKD. The CDR3 runs to 15 residues. Losses at the gene ends were 3 bases for V and 6 bases for J; bases not matched to a gene: 9.

CDR3 in amino acids: CASSLGTRPNQPQHF. CDR3 coding DNA: TGCGCCAGCAGCTTGGGGACCAGGCCCAACCAGCCCCAGCATTTT. The gene calls are TRBV5-1 and TRBJ1-5; no clear D gene. CDR3 length: 15 residues. Germline V CDR1 and CDR2: SGHRS, YFSETQ. Trimming removed 0 bases from V and 7 bases from J, with 14 bases in between.

The chain combines TRBV10-2 with TRBJ2-1, with 10 bases lining up with TRBD2. The V gene's germline CDR1 is WSHSY and CDR2 SAAADI. There are 16 residues in the CDR3. V shed 7 bases and J 6 bases; nucleotides not matched to a gene: 12. The chain's CDR3 is CASKIAGGLAGNEQFF. For the CDR3, the DNA is TGCGCCAGCAAAATAGCGGGAGGCCTCGCCGGCAATGAGCAGTTCTTC.

In the case of this clone: The same CDR3 arises from other DNA sequences in this sample as well. The gene calls are TRBV15 and TRBJ2-5; D may be TRBD2 (5 bases). The CDR3 runs to 15 residues. Germline V gives CDR1 LNHNV, CDR2 YYDKDF (reference sequence). V dropped 0 bases and J dropped 1 base, with 9 bases sitting between them. CDR3 sequence (DNA): TGTGCCACCAGCAGAGATCGAGGGTCCCAAGAGACCCAGTACTTC. Protein product: CATSRDRGSQETQYF.

In nucleotides, the CDR3 is TGCAGCGTTTATACTACTGAAGCTTTCTTT. As protein: CSVYTTEAFF. V is TRBV29-1 and J is TRBJ1-1; D is ambiguous. This CDR3 contains 10 residues. With 5 bases removed from V and 5 bases from J, the gap between germline ends came to 6 bases. Germline V lookup: CDR1 SQVTM, CDR2 ANQGSEA.

V gene TRBV27 combines with J gene TRBJ1-6; the D gene is possibly TRBD1 (6 bases). CDR1 MNHEY and CDR2 SMNVEV come from the germline V gene (reference sequence). The CDR3 consists of 15 residues. With 2 bases removed from V and 10 bases from J, the gap between germline ends came to 15 bases. In DNA, the CDR3 is TGTGCCAGCAGTTTAAGTCAGGGGTTTAGGTCACCCCTCCACTTT. It translates to CASSLSQGFRSPLHF.

This clone has just a few counts. The chain combines TRBV19 with TRBJ1-2, with D maybe TRBD1 (5 bases). Germline CDR1 is LNHDA and CDR2 is SQIVND (reference sequence). V was shortened by 1 base and J by 6 bases, with 9 bases between the two germline ends. The CDR3 totals 13 residues. The CDR3 region is CASSIAGANGYTF. CDR3 bases: TGTGCCAGTAGTATAGCTGGGGCGAATGGCTACACCTTC.

The rearrangement joins TRBV4-3 to TRBJ2-7; 8 positions match TRBD1. Germline V gene sequence: CDR1 LGHNA, CDR2 YSLEER. The CDR3 runs to 14 residues. The trim removed 3 bases at V and 3 bases at J, leaving 4 bases unmatched. CDR3 sequence (DNA): TGCGCCAGCAGCCACCGGGACAGGAGCTACGAGCAGTACTTC. Protein: CASSHRDRSYEQYF.

The V and J genes are TRBV18 and TRBJ2-7; 10 bases line up with TRBD1. The CDR3 has 15 amino acids. With V trimmed by 3 bases and J by 5 bases, 7 bases remained unmatched. Germline V gene data show CDR1 as KGHSH and CDR2 as LQKENI. The CDR3 loop is CASSPSGTGDHEQYF. For the CDR3, the DNA is TGTGCCAGCTCACCTTCCGGGACAGGGGATCACGAGCAGTACTTC. Drawing the rest from reference TRBV18 and TRBJ2-7, the complete variable domain is NAGVMQNPRHLVRRRGQEARLRCSPMKGHSHVYWYRQLPEEGLKFMVYLQKENIIDESGMPKERFSAEFPKEGPSILRIQQVVRGDSAAYFCASSPSGTGDHEQYFGPGTRLTVT.

The table lists this clone with a count of one. The chain couples TRBV27 to TRBJ2-3; 13 bases align to TRBD2. The CDR3 is 17 residues long. Trimming took 8 bases from V and 4 from J; bases not matched to a gene: 12. Germline values: CDR1 MNHEY, CDR2 SMNVEV (reference sequence). CDR3 in amino acids: CASAIPRLAGGPDTQYF. The CDR3 DNA is TGTGCCAGCGCAATCCCTCGACTAGCGGGAGGCCCAGATACGCAGTATTTT.

The rearrangement links TRBV28 to TRBJ2-1, with TRBD2 identical over 9 bases. CDR3 size: 15 residues. CDR1 and CDR2 from the germline V gene are MDHEN and SYDVKM. Losses at the gene ends were 11 bases for V and 1 base for J; bases not matched to a gene: 9. The CDR3: CASREGVNSYNEQFF. Written as DNA, the CDR3 is TGTGCCTCGCGGGAGGGAGTAAATTCCTACAATGAGCAGTTCTTC.

The chain recombines TRBV4-3 with TRBJ2-1; 8 bases align to TRBD2. Germline assignment: CDR1 LGHNA and CDR2 YSLEER. Trimming removed 0 bases from V and 4 bases from J; junction bases left unmatched: 5. This CDR3 is 16 amino acids long. The CDR3 protein is CASSQDRAGVYNEQFF. CDR3 nucleotide sequence: TGCGCCAGCAGCCAAGACAGAGCGGGGGTGTACAATGAGCAGTTCTTC.

This chain joins TRBV7-2 and TRBJ2-2; D might be TRBD2 (6 bases). From germline, CDR1 is SGHTA and CDR2 FQGNSA. V lost 4 bases, J lost 6 bases, and 15 bases lay in between. CDR3 length: 15 amino acids. CDR3: CASSSDAGRSGELFF. DNA of the CDR3: TGTGCCAGCAGCTCCGACGCGGGAAGGTCCGGGGAGCTGTTTTTT.

This chain joins TRBV18 and TRBJ1-4, with D maybe TRBD1 (5 bases). The CDR3 runs to 13 residues. Between the trimmed V and J ends, which lost 2 bases and 8 bases, there was a span of 9 bases. Germline CDR1 is KGHSH and CDR2 is LQKENI. CDR3 DNA: TGTGCCAGCTCACCAGCAGGGTGGGAAAAACTGTTTTTT. Translating gives CASSPAGWEKLFF.

The chain couples TRBV12-3 or TRBV12-4 to TRBJ1-2; D might be TRBD1 (6 bases). The CDR3 totals 13 residues. The V end was cut by 3 bases, the J end by 8 bases, with 13 bases between. The CDR3 coding sequence is TGTGCCAGCAGTTTGGTACAGGGTTGGGGCTACACCTTC. It specifies CASSLVQGWGYTF.

The chain joins TRBV10-3 to TRBJ1-3; D ambiguous. V lost 5 bases, J lost 4 bases, and 15 bases lay in between. Germline V gene data show CDR1 as ENHRY and CDR2 as SYGVKD. CDR3 length: 15 residues. CDR3 coding DNA: TGTGCCATCAGTTCTGTCACGGCTCCCGGAAACACCATATATTTT. Translating gives CAISSVTAPGNTIYF.

The V gene is TRBV19, the J gene TRBJ1-5, with 8 bases fitting TRBD1. The J segment lost 7 bases and the V segment lost 4 bases, leaving 6 bases of the junction unmatched. The germline CDR1 and CDR2 sequences are LNHDA and SQIVND (reference sequence). There are 14 residues in the CDR3. The CDR3 region has the DNA TGTGCCAGTAGTAAGGCAGGGGGCCGACAGCCCCAGCATTTT. Translating gives CASSKAGGRQPQHF.